The T cell receptor beta chain under discussion was sequenced for a study of graft-versus-host responses after intestinal transplantation. Study in general: The whole recipient group had anti-thymocyte globulin induction followed by tacrolimus and steroids for about three years.

This table comes from immunoSEQ multiplex PCR, and its TCRdb copy is limited to in-frame clones, with some not included. The table includes 75,000 to 90,000 clones, around nine tenths detected once. Study conclusions and caveats: Peak levels of circulating GvH clones tracked with early post-transplant HvG declines. Some GvH clones appeared in ileal mucosa or blood before recipient bone marrow.

This clone was counted between two and nine times. The antigen remains unidentified. V lost 1 base and J lost 9, with 10 bases in between. The CDR3 covers 14 residues. Per the germline V gene, CDR1 is SGHDN and CDR2 is FVKESK. The V gene is TRBV14, the J gene TRBJ1-6; D may be TRBD1 (5 bases). The sequenced sample was unstimulated CD4+ T cells sorted from spleen or lymph node cells, obtained before intestinal transplant. The sequence derives from a human donor who received an intestinal transplant. CDR3 sequence reads: CASSQAGAGSPLHF. For the CDR3, the DNA is TGTGCCAGCAGCCAAGCTGGGGCCGGTTCACCCCTCCACTTT. The full variable domain, in which reference TRBV14 and TRBJ1-6 provide the parts outside the CDR3, is EAGVTQFPSHSVIEKGQTVTLRCDPISGHDNLYWYRRVMGKEIKFLLHFVKESKQDESGMPNNRFLAERTGGTYSTLKVQPAELEDSGVYFCASSQAGAGSPLHFGNGTRLTVT.